Listed below are T cell receptor beta chains from one sample, sequenced in a study of T cells in Graves' hyperthyroidism and ophthalmopathy. TCRdb redid the calling of the multiplex PCR reads with MiXCR, one entry per CDR3 protein. The table records about 380,000 distinct CDR3 sequences, under 20% of them present only once. The sample was blood. These TCRs come from a young man with Graves' ophthalmopathy. Each CDR3 is given with its conserved first and last residue. The D gene is left open where the match is weak. The listing skips clone size in some rows; elsewhere it reads once, few, many or a size class.

len: 14; j_gene: TRBJ1-2; d_gene: .; v_gene: TRBV4-1; abundance: .; CDR3aa: CASHEYQGGYGYTF; CDR3nt: TGCGCCAGCCACGAATACCAGGGAGGCTATGGCTACACCTTC
len: 12; j_gene: TRBJ1-2; d_gene: TRBD1; v_gene: TRBV9; abundance: few; CDR3aa: CASRGTGNGYTF; CDR3nt: TGTGCCAGCAGGGGGACAGGGAATGGCTACACCTTC
len: 15; j_gene: TRBJ2-1; d_gene: TRBD2; v_gene: TRBV20-1; abundance: many; CDR3aa: CSARDSSGGYNEQFF; CDR3nt: TGCAGTGCTAGAGATTCTAGCGGGGGCTACAATGAGCAGTTCTTC
len: 15; j_gene: TRBJ1-5; d_gene: TRBD1; v_gene: TRBV19; abundance: .; CDR3aa: CASSTGQGAVQPQHF; CDR3nt: TGTGCCAGTAGCACGGGACAGGGGGCAGTTCAGCCCCAGCATTTT
len: 14; j_gene: TRBJ1-1; d_gene: .; v_gene: TRBV12-3/TRBV12-4; abundance: .; CDR3aa: CASSFSYLGTEAFF; CDR3nt: TGTGCCAGCAGTTTCTCCTATCTGGGGACTGAAGCTTTCTTT
len: 11; j_gene: TRBJ1-1; d_gene: .; v_gene: TRBV5-6; abundance: .; CDR3aa: CASSLVREAFF; CDR3nt: TGTGCCAGCAGCTTGGTCAGGGAAGCTTTCTTT
len: 15; j_gene: TRBJ2-7; d_gene: .; v_gene: TRBV9; abundance: many; CDR3aa: CASSPGGRFSYEQYF; CDR3nt: TGTGCCAGCAGCCCAGGCGGCAGATTTTCCTACGAGCAGTACTTC
len: 16; j_gene: TRBJ2-7; d_gene: TRBD2; v_gene: TRBV10-3; abundance: .; CDR3aa: CAIKFAAGLAGDEQYF; CDR3nt: TGTGCCATCAAATTTGCCGCCGGGCTAGCGGGGGACGAGCAGTACTTC
len: 13; j_gene: TRBJ2-7; d_gene: .; v_gene: TRBV18; abundance: .; CDR3aa: CASSPPKTYEQYF; CDR3nt: TGTGCCAGCTCACCGCCGAAAACCTACGAGCAGTACTTC
len: 14; j_gene: TRBJ2-7; d_gene: .; v_gene: TRBV7-9; abundance: many; CDR3aa: CASSLSESPYEQYF; CDR3nt: TGTGCCAGCAGCTTAAGTGAGTCACCCTACGAGCAGTACTTC
len: 15; j_gene: TRBJ1-5; d_gene: .; v_gene: TRBV6-2/TRBV6-3; abundance: many; CDR3aa: CASSSPRVVAQPQHF; CDR3nt: TGTGCCAGCAGTTCCCCGAGAGTGGTGGCGCAGCCCCAGCATTTT